By its share, the clone carrying this T cell receptor beta chain is medium-sized. The antigen remains unidentified. This sample stems from a study of cytomegalovirus exposure and HLA in healthy donors. General study findings and limits: The study recorded over 150 TCR beta chains that were cytomegalovirus-associated.

Sequencing used immunoSEQ multiplex PCR; TCRdb keeps in-frame clones, though not all of them. The sample shows about 360,000 clones, about nine tenths of them seen only once. Germline loops: CDR1 GTSNPN, CDR2 SVGIG (reference sequence). The CDR3 is 14 amino acids. The trim removed 3 bases at V and 2 bases at J, leaving 7 bases unmatched. The genes are TRBV30 and TRBJ2-7, with 7 bases identical to TRBD1. Sequenced material: PBMCs. This TCR was recovered from a young woman in good health and CMV-seronegative. CDR3 DNA sequence: TGTGCCTGGAGCCCCGGGACAGCCACCTACGAGCAGTACTTC. Protein product: CAWSPGTATYEQYF.